Presented here are 29 T cell receptor beta chains from one specimen sequenced in a study of shared clonotypes between healthy human individuals. Naive CD8 cells, CD45RO-negative and positively selected for CCR7, excluded terminally differentiated effector memory CD45RA+ cells. TCRdb keeps only in-frame clones here, not all; method: immunoSEQ multiplex PCR. This table holds about 1,900,000 clones, just under 95% found once. Material for sequencing was naive CD8+ T cells sorted from blood. The receptors here all came from a man between 18 and 35 years old in good health.

This CDR3 reads CASSQDLQGSDEQYF. DNA for the CDR3: TGCGCCAGCAGCCAAGACCTACAGGGCTCGGACGAGCAGTACTTC. This chain joins TRBV4-3 and TRBJ2-7; tentatively, D is TRBD1 (6 bases). The V gene lost 0 bases and the J gene lost 5 bases, with 14 bases spanning the gap. CDR1 LGHNA and CDR2 YSLEER come from the germline V gene. The CDR3 spans 15 residues.

On this clone itself: Other DNA sequences within the sample encode an identical CDR3. The chain couples TRBV13 to TRBJ2-3; 7 bases map to TRBD1. Germline trimming cut 5 bases from V and 0 bases from J; bases unmatched to any gene: 5. There are 15 residues in the CDR3. CDR1 is PRHDT and CDR2 is FYEKMQ in the germline V gene (reference sequence). CDR3 amino acids: CASSPRQGSTDTQYF. The CDR3 region has the DNA TGTGCCAGCAGCCCCCGACAGGGAAGCACAGATACGCAGTATTTT.

The chain carries TRBV7-2 and TRBJ2-1, with TRBD2 matching 7 bases. This CDR3 has 14 amino acids. The germline gives CDR1 SGHTA, CDR2 FQGNSA. Losses at the gene ends were 8 bases for V and 6 bases for J; bases not matched to a gene: 10. The DNA for the CDR3 is TGTGCCAGCTGCCGGACTAGAACTGGCAATGAGCAGTTCTTC. Translating gives CASCRTRTGNEQFF.

This clone was counted between two and nine times. This chain joins TRBV4-1 and TRBJ1-1, with 12 nucleotides matching TRBD1. The CDR3 consists of 15 residues. V trimming: 8 bases; J trimming: 4 bases; junction bases outside the gene matches: 8. Germline V gene lookup returns CDR1 MGHRA and CDR2 YSYEKL. The CDR3 protein is CASGRGQGAGTEAFF. CDR3 sequence (DNA): TGCGCCAGCGGTAGGGGACAGGGGGCCGGCACTGAAGCTTTCTTT.

In the case of this clone: Other DNA sequences within the sample encode an identical CDR3. The V gene is TRBV11-2, the J gene TRBJ2-7; a possible D gene is TRBD2 (5 bases). This CDR3 region has 12 residues. Trimming removed 1 base at V and 5 bases at J, with 6 bases between. The germline gives CDR1 SGHAT, CDR2 FQNNGV. For the CDR3, the DNA is TGTGCCAGCAGCTTAGTCGGGGACGAGCAGTACTTC. Its translation is CASSLVGDEQYF.

The CDR3 DNA follows: TGCGCCAGCAGCCTAAGTATGGGGAATAGGGACGCCTATGGCTACACCTTC. Its translation is CASSLSMGNRDAYGYTF. The chain couples TRBV4-1 to TRBJ1-2, with a tentative D call TRBD1 (5 bases). The germline V and J ends were trimmed by 4 bases and 4 bases, with 22 bases remaining between them. Germline V gene sequence: CDR1 MGHRA, CDR2 YSYEKL. The CDR3 loop spans 17 amino acids.

Here the CDR3 reads CASSQELAEGGTQYF. CDR3 nucleotides: TGCGCCAGCAGCCAAGAACTGGCGGAGGGGGGGACCCAGTACTTC. The V and J genes are TRBV4-1 and TRBJ2-5; D possibly matches TRBD1 or TRBD2 (6 bases each). Germline V gene sequence: CDR1 MGHRA, CDR2 YSYEKL. V lost 0 bases and J lost 7, with 15 bases in between. The CDR3 covers 15 residues.

The chain links TRBV2 to TRBJ1-1; D remains ambiguous. This CDR3 spans 19 amino acids. Germline CDR1 is SNHLY and CDR2 is FYNNEI. Trimming stripped 0 bases from V and 0 bases from J, with 20 bases between. The CDR3 protein is CASSEALAVREVMNTEAFF. The DNA of the CDR3 is TGTGCCAGCAGTGAAGCGCTCGCCGTTCGGGAGGTTATGAACACTGAAGCTTTCTTT. The full variable domain, with the rest looked up from reference TRBV2 and TRBJ1-1, is EPEVTQTPSHQVTQMGQEVILRCVPISNHLYFYWYRQILGQKVEFLVSFYNNEISEKSEIFDDQFSVERPDGSNFTLKIRSTKLEDSAMYFCASSEALAVREVMNTEAFFGQGTRLTVV.

The rearrangement links TRBV9 to TRBJ2-7, with D perhaps TRBD2 (6 bases). Germline V gene lookup returns CDR1 SGDLS and CDR2 YYNGEE. V dropped 3 bases and J dropped 3 bases, with 13 bases sitting between them. CDR3 length: 14 residues. CDR3 sequence: CASSEGGTNYEQYF. CDR3 nucleotide sequence: TGTGCCAGCAGCGAGGGCGGGACGAACTACGAGCAGTACTTC.

The chain employs TRBV7-8 and TRBJ2-1, with TRBD2 matching 7 bases. The germline V gene has CDR1 SGHVS and CDR2 FQNEAQ. The CDR3 is made up of 17 amino acids. With V trimmed by 0 bases and J by 3 bases, 8 bases remained unmatched. CDR3 amino acids: CASSLAELAPYYNEQFF. CDR3 in DNA: TGTGCCAGCAGCTTAGCGGAACTAGCGCCTTACTACAATGAGCAGTTCTTC.

V and J are TRBV7-9 and TRBJ2-5, with 10 bases identical to TRBD2. The CDR3 sequence is 15 residues long. J was trimmed by 2 bases and V by 8 bases; bases with no gene match: 8. Germline CDR1 SEHNR, CDR2 FQNEAQ (reference sequence). The CDR3 region is CASGRTSGTQETQYF. As DNA, the CDR3 is TGTGCCAGCGGGCGGACTAGCGGAACACAAGAGACCCAGTACTTC. Full variable domain (missing parts from reference TRBV7-9 and TRBJ2-5): DTGVSQNPRHKITKRGQNVTFRCDPISEHNRLYWYRQTLGQGPEFLTYFQNEAQLEKSRLLSDRFSAERPKGSFSTLEIQRTEQGDSAMYLCASGRTSGTQETQYFGPGTRLLVL.

This clone was seen only a few times. This chain links TRBV9 with TRBJ1-3, with D hard to call. Germline V CDR1 and CDR2: SGDLS, YYNGEE. The CDR3 contains 16 residues. The V end lost 0 bases, the J end lost 1 base, and 11 bases lay between the germline ends. CDR3 in DNA: TGTGCCAGCAGCGTAGGTTCAGGTGTATCTGGAAACACCATATATTTT. Translated, it gives CASSVGSGVSGNTIYF. Full variable domain (outside the CDR3, taken from reference TRBV9 and TRBJ1-3): DSGVTQTPKHLITATGQRVTLRCSPRSGDLSVYWYQQSLDQGLQFLIQYYNGEERAKGNILERFSAQQFPDLHSELNLSSLELGDSALYFCASSVGSGVSGNTIYFGEGSWLTVV.

To note about this clone: Other DNA sequences in this sample translate to the same CDR3. This sequence joins TRBV27 and TRBJ1-5, with D maybe TRBD1 (5 bases). From germline, CDR1 is MNHEY and CDR2 SMNVEV (reference sequence). The germline V and J ends were trimmed by 5 bases and 3 bases, with 8 bases remaining between them. The CDR3 has 13 amino acids. The CDR3 sequence is CASSTGPNQPQHF. The CDR3, as DNA: TGTGCCAGCAGTACGGGACCCAATCAGCCCCAGCATTTT.

Of note for this clone: This specimen includes other DNA sequences encoding the same CDR3. The chain combines TRBV4-1 with TRBJ2-2; D is undetermined. The germline gives CDR1 MGHRA, CDR2 YSYEKL. V dropped 1 base and J dropped 4 bases, with 1 base sitting between them. The length of the CDR3 is 12 residues. CDR3 DNA sequence: TGCGCCAGCAGCCAAGTCACCGGGGAGCTGTTTTTT. Translation gives CASSQVTGELFF.

Regarding this clone: Other DNA sequences of this sample code for an identical CDR3. This chain links TRBV5-1 with TRBJ2-1; D unresolved. Trimming pared 4 bases from V and 0 bases from J, leaving 11 bases between. This CDR3 has 15 amino acids. Germline V CDR1 and CDR2: SGHRS, YFSETQ. The CDR3 DNA is TGCGCCAGCAGCCTCGACTTTAGCTCCTACAATGAGCAGTTCTTC. Its translation: CASSLDFSSYNEQFF.

With regard to this clone: The sample contains more than one DNA sequence encoding this CDR3. The V and J genes are TRBV9 and TRBJ2-7; TRBD1 aligns across 10 bases. CDR3 size: 15 residues. Trimming cost V 0 bases and J 2 bases; bases outside gene matches: 2. In germline, CDR1 is SGDLS, CDR2 YYNGEE. The CDR3 reads CASSVGTGGAYEQYF. DNA for the CDR3: TGTGCCAGCAGCGTAGGGACAGGGGGTGCCTACGAGCAGTACTTC.

For the CDR3, the DNA is TGTGCCAGCAGCCCATTGACAGGGGGCAACTATGGCTACACCTTC. Protein product: CASSPLTGGNYGYTF. The chain has TRBV7-6 and TRBJ1-2, with 10 bases lining up with TRBD1. V shed 5 bases, J shed 2 bases, and the junction held 5 bases outside the gene matches. CDR1 and CDR2 (germline): SGHVS, FNYEAQ. CDR3 length: 15 residues.

The chain joins TRBV7-2 to TRBJ2-6; D remains unclear. The CDR3 contains 17 residues. Trimming pared 1 base from V and 0 bases from J, leaving 10 bases between. CDR1 is SGHTA and CDR2 is FQGNSA in the germline V gene. CDR3: CASSLGVVSSGANVLTF. DNA of the CDR3: TGTGCCAGCAGCTTAGGAGTGGTTAGCTCTGGGGCCAACGTCCTGACTTTC.

The chain has TRBV27 and TRBJ2-7; 10 positions agree with TRBD1. The V and J ends lost 5 bases and 6 bases, in that order; junction bases with no gene match: 10. From germline, CDR1 is MNHEY and CDR2 SMNVEV (reference sequence). The CDR3 sequence is 15 residues long. CDR3 amino acids: CASSLSGTGVLEQYF. CDR3 coding DNA: TGTGCCAGCAGTCTCTCCGGGACAGGGGTACTCGAGCAGTACTTC.

The chain couples TRBV19 to TRBJ2-7, with D perhaps TRBD1 or TRBD2 (5 bases each). The germline V gene encodes CDR1 LNHDA and CDR2 SQIVND (reference sequence). Trimming took off 5 bases at V and 6 bases at J, with 14 bases between the two ends. The CDR3 consists of 13 residues. The CDR3 is CASSSSGTGEQYF. In DNA form, the CDR3 reads TGTGCCAGTAGTTCCTCCGGGACCGGCGAGCAGTACTTC.

To note about this clone: The same CDR3 can be traced to other DNA sequences in this sample. The rearrangement links TRBV27 to TRBJ2-6; D may be TRBD1 (6 bases). V lost 0 bases to trimming and J lost 4 bases, with 10 bases between them. This CDR3 has 16 amino acids. Germline CDR1 and CDR2: MNHEY and SMNVEV (reference sequence). CDR3 coding DNA: TGTGCCAGCAGTTTATCAGCAGGGGCCGGGGCCAACGTCCTGACTTTC. It translates to CASSLSAGAGANVLTF. The whole variable domain, remainder taken from reference TRBV27 and TRBJ2-6, is EAQVTQNPRYLITVTGKKLTVTCSQNMNHEYMSWYRQDPGLGLRQIYYSMNVEVTDKGDVPEGYKVSRKEKRNFPLILESPSPNQTSLYFCASSLSAGAGANVLTFGAGSRLTVL.

Remarks on this clone: Other nucleotide sequences in the sample specify the same CDR3. The gene calls are TRBV6-5 and TRBJ1-1; possibly TRBD1 for D (5 bases). The CDR3 length is 13 residues. The V and J ends lost 5 bases and 1 base respectively, with 8 bases between them. CDR1 and CDR2 (germline): MNHEY, SVGAGI. The CDR3 DNA follows: TGTGCCAGCAGTCCCGGGACGAACACTGAAGCTTTCTTT. It yields the protein CASSPGTNTEAFF.

Concerning this clone: The same CDR3 is also encoded by other DNA sequences in this sample. This sequence joins TRBV11-2 and TRBJ1-1, with TRBD1 as a possible D gene (5 bases). The CDR3 extends over 14 amino acids. V lost 1 base and J lost 3, with 9 bases in between. Looked up from germline, CDR1 is SGHAT and CDR2 is FQNNGV. In DNA, the CDR3 is TGTGCCAGCAGCTTAGTCGGGGCCTACACTGAAGCTTTCTTT. It specifies CASSLVGAYTEAFF.

This clone has just one count. The same CDR3 also results from other DNA sequences found in this sample. This chain connects TRBV6-5 to TRBJ2-2; D uncertain. V was trimmed by 2 bases and J by 5 bases, leaving 9 bases between them. CDR1 and CDR2 (germline): MNHEY, SVGAGI. This CDR3 has 14 residues. The CDR3 sequence: CASSYGQLTGELFF. CDR3 DNA sequence: TGTGCCAGCAGTTACGGGCAGTTGACCGGGGAGCTGTTTTTT.

With regard to this clone: Other DNA sequences in the sample encode the same CDR3. The chain carries TRBV5-4 and TRBJ2-1; D gene uncertain. Trimming cost V 0 bases and J 0 bases, with 7 bases left between them. CDR1 is SGHNT and CDR2 is YYREEE in the germline V gene (reference sequence). The CDR3 is made up of 15 amino acids. CDR3 sequence: CASSLVGSSYNEQFF. The CDR3 bases are TGTGCCAGCAGCTTGGTAGGATCCTCCTACAATGAGCAGTTCTTC.

Here the CDR3 DNA reads TGTGCCAGTAGTACCTTGACAGTAATGAACACTGAAGCTTTCTTT. Its protein product is CASSTLTVMNTEAFF. The chain is built from TRBV19 and TRBJ1-1, with D possibly TRBD1 on 5 matching bases. This CDR3 is 15 amino acids long. Trimming removed 4 bases from V and 0 bases from J, with 12 bases in between. Germline lookup yields CDR1 LNHDA and CDR2 SQIVND (reference sequence).

The CDR3 reads CASSGPGGTAYNEQFF. In DNA, the CDR3 is TGTGCCAGCAGTGGTCCGGGCGGGACGGCCTACAATGAGCAGTTCTTC. The chain recombines TRBV27 with TRBJ2-1; maybe TRBD2 (6 bases). Germline loops: CDR1 MNHEY, CDR2 SMNVEV (reference sequence). V was trimmed by 5 bases and J by 2 bases, leaving 16 bases between them. This CDR3 has 16 residues.

V and J are TRBV2 and TRBJ1-2; 7 bases match TRBD1. The CDR3 loop spans 16 amino acids. After removal of 0 bases from V and 4 bases from J, the junction contained 8 bases not matched to a gene. The V gene's germline CDR1 is SNHLY and CDR2 FYNNEI. This chain's CDR3 is CASSEAMGQLSYGYTF. CDR3 sequence (DNA): TGTGCCAGCAGTGAAGCCATGGGACAGCTCTCCTATGGCTACACCTTC.

This sequence joins TRBV7-2 and TRBJ2-7; 9 nucleotides align to TRBD2. V gave up 0 bases and J gave up 7 bases; unmatched junction bases: 10. Germline V gives CDR1 SGHTA, CDR2 FQGNSA. The CDR3 has 16 amino acids. The CDR3 DNA is TGTGCCAGCAGCTTAGCGGCTAGCGGGACGTTTTGGGAGCAGTACTTC. This codes for CASSLAASGTFWEQYF.